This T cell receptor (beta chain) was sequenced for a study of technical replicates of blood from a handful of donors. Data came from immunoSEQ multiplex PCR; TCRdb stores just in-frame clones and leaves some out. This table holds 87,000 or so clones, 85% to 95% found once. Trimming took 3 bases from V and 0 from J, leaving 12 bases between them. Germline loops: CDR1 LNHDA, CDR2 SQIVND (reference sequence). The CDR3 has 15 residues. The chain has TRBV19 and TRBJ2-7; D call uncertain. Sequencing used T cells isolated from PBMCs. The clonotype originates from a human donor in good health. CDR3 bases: TGTGCCAGTAGTATGGATGGAGAGGCCTCCTACGAGCAGTACTTC. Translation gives CASSMDGEASYEQYF.